This TCR beta chain was sequenced during a study of patients and donors after allogeneic stem cell transplantation. The sample holds many counts of this clonotype. Via MiXCR, TCRdb re-called the RT-PCR reads, giving one row per CDR3 protein. The sample has some 150,000 distinct CDR3 sequences, roughly 35% seen once. The CDR3 length is 15 residues. V lost 5 bases to trimming and J lost 4 bases, with 17 bases between them. The V gene's germline CDR1 is LNHNV and CDR2 YYDKDF (reference sequence). The clonotype was recovered from a human donor who was either an allogeneic HSCT recipient or a stem cell or donor lymphocyte infusion donor (not recorded which). It is not recorded whose cells these are; they may come from a transplant donor. Sequencing was performed on blood, either unsorted or a sorted T cell fraction (not recorded which). V and J are TRBV15 and TRBJ1-1; a possible D gene is TRBD1 (6 bases). In DNA form, the CDR3 reads TGTGCCACCAGCCGACCGCCAGGGGCTACCACTGAAGCTTTCTTT. Translating it yields CATSRPPGATTEAFF.